This T cell receptor (beta chain) stems from a study of blood T cell repertoires in COVID-19. Germline lookup yields CDR1 SGHVS and CDR2 FQNEAQ. There are 13 residues in the CDR3. V lost 3 bases to trimming and J lost 4 bases, with 9 bases between them. Measured with immunoSEQ multiplex PCR; TCRdb has only the in-frame clones, and not every one. This sample yields about 130,000 clones, of which around nine tenths are seen a single time; roughly 11% belongs to the top ten. The sample consisted of peripheral blood. This TCR was sampled from a woman aged 70-85 years with COVID-19, enrolled during active disease. The chain combines TRBV7-8 with TRBJ1-1, with D possibly being TRBD1 (6 bases). This chain's CDR3 is CASSLRGATEAFF. The DNA for the CDR3 is TGTGCCAGCAGCTTGCGGGGGGCCACTGAAGCTTTCTTT.